This entry lists 12 T cell receptor beta chains sequenced from one sample in a study of blood T cell repertoires in COVID-19. The protocol was immunoSEQ multiplex PCR, while the TCRdb copy is restricted to in-frame clones and leaves out a portion. This sample has under 130,000 clones, with approximately 90% found just once. Sequencing was performed on peripheral blood. The receptors derive from a woman of 80 years or more with acute or convalescent COVID-19.

V usage is TRBV5-1 and J usage is TRBJ2-2, with TRBD1 identical over 10 bases. This CDR3 comprises 16 residues. CDR1 is SGHRS and CDR2 is YFSETQ in the germline V gene. V lost 4 bases, J lost 4 bases, and 7 bases stayed unmatched. Written as DNA, the CDR3 is TGCGCCAGCAGCACCGGGACAGGGGTGGTCACCGGGGAGCTGTTTTTT. Translating gives CASSTGTGVVTGELFF. Filled out from reference TRBV5-1 and TRBJ2-2, the complete variable domain reads KAGVTQTPRYLIKTRGQQVTLSCSPISGHRSVSWYQQTPGQGLQFLFEYFSETQRNKGNFPGRFSGRQFSNSRSEMNVSTLELGDSALYLCASSTGTGVVTGELFFGEGSRLTVL.

This clone appeared a few times. This chain connects TRBV7-2 to TRBJ1-2; 10 nucleotides agree with TRBD1. The CDR3 loop spans 16 amino acids. The ends lost 5 bases at V and 6 bases at J; junction bases unmatched: 12. The germline V gene encodes CDR1 SGHTA and CDR2 FQGNSA. As DNA, the CDR3 is TGTGCCAGCAGCCCTTTTGGACAGGGGGATAGCGATGGCTACACCTTC. Protein product: CASSPFGQGDSDGYTF.

The chain combines TRBV19 with TRBJ1-2, with TRBD1 identical over 7 bases. Per germline, CDR1 LNHDA and CDR2 SQIVND (reference sequence). V dropped 9 bases and J dropped 4; count of bases not matched to a gene: 5. CDR3 length: 12 amino acids. CDR3 nucleotide sequence: TGTGCCAGCTCGGACAGGACCTATGGCTACACCTTC. Translated: CASSDRTYGYTF.

The chain carries TRBV19 and TRBJ2-3; 12 positions agree with TRBD2. Trimming at V came to 1 base and at J to 4 bases, leaving 3 bases not matched to a gene. Germline-derived CDR1 and CDR2 are LNHDA and SQIVND (reference sequence). This CDR3 is built from 16 residues. Here the CDR3 DNA reads TGTGCCAGTAGTATAGCCTGGACTAGCGGGGCAGATACGCAGTATTTT. Translating gives CASSIAWTSGADTQYF.

The gene calls are TRBV5-1 and TRBJ1-4, with 7 bases identical to TRBD1. Losses at the gene ends were 4 bases for V and 0 bases for J; bases not matched to a gene: 9. Germline V lookup: CDR1 SGHRS, CDR2 YFSETQ. CDR3 length: 17 amino acids. The DNA of the CDR3 is TGCGCCAGCAGCAAGGGGACAGATTATCCAACTAATGAAAAACTGTTTTTT. This encodes CASSKGTDYPTNEKLFF.

The rearrangement links TRBV6-4 to TRBJ1-3; maybe TRBD1 (5 bases). CDR1 is MRHNA and CDR2 is SNTAGT in the germline V gene. CDR3 length: 19 residues. The germline V and J ends were trimmed by 2 bases and 0 bases, with 20 bases remaining between them. The CDR3 DNA sequence: TGTGCCAGCAGTGACGGGGCCTATCGACAGTTTAACTCTGGAAACACCATATATTTT. Amino acid sequence: CASSDGAYRQFNSGNTIYF.

The rearrangement joins TRBV6-5 to TRBJ1-1, with 8 nucleotides matching TRBD1. Per germline, CDR1 MNHEY and CDR2 SVGAGI. The CDR3 is made up of 12 amino acids. V shed 5 bases, J shed 7 bases, and the junction held 3 bases outside the gene matches. The CDR3 DNA is TGTGCCAGCAGTCCCGGGACAGGTGAAGCTTTCTTT. It specifies CASSPGTGEAFF.

This chain uses TRBV5-6 with TRBJ1-2; 7 bases fit TRBD1. Unmatched junction bases numbered 5, after V lost 0 bases and J lost 6 bases. Germline CDR1 SGHDT, CDR2 YYEEEE. This CDR3 contains 14 residues. CDR3 protein: CASSLETGAHGYTF. CDR3 in DNA: TGTGCCAGCAGCTTGGAAACAGGGGCCCATGGCTACACCTTC.

The chain recombines TRBV6-5 with TRBJ1-2, with TRBD1 matching 7 bases. V lost 2 bases, J lost 3 bases, and 6 bases stayed unmatched. Germline V gene data show CDR1 as MNHEY and CDR2 as SVGAGI. The CDR3 contains 15 residues. The CDR3 bases are TGTGCCAGCAGTTACATGGCAGGGGGTGACTATGGCTACACCTTC. As protein: CASSYMAGGDYGYTF.

The chain uses TRBV27 and TRBJ2-3; the D gene is possibly TRBD2 (6 bases). This CDR3 spans 12 amino acids. The germline CDR1 and CDR2 sequences are MNHEY and SMNVEV (reference sequence). Deletions cut 5 bases from V and 5 bases from J, with 8 bases between. The CDR3 loop is CASSPGLDTQYF. DNA of the CDR3: TGTGCCAGCAGTCCGGGACTAGATACGCAGTATTTT.

The chain combines TRBV7-9 with TRBJ2-2, with a tentative D call TRBD2 (6 bases). Per the germline V gene, CDR1 is SEHNR and CDR2 is FQNEAQ (reference sequence). The length of the CDR3 is 18 residues. V lost 1 base and J 6 bases, leaving 21 bases between the germline ends. The CDR3, as DNA: TGTGCCAGCAGCTTAGTGGGTGGGGGGACTTCCGTCCCCGGGGAGCTGTTTTTT. Translating gives CASSLVGGGTSVPGELFF.

The rearrangement uses TRBV30 and TRBJ2-3, with a tentative D call TRBD2 (6 bases). The CDR3 totals 15 residues. V lost 0 bases and J lost 0, with 10 bases in between. Germline V gives CDR1 GTSNPN, CDR2 SVGIG (reference sequence). CDR3 amino acids: CAWSVTSASTDTQYF. CDR3 sequence (DNA): TGTGCCTGGAGTGTGACTAGTGCTAGCACAGATACGCAGTATTTT.